Each of the 19 T cell receptor beta chains below was sequenced from the same sample in a study of blood T cell repertoires in COVID-19. Clones were read by immunoSEQ multiplex PCR, and TCRdb kept only the in-frame ones, dropping some. Of around 150,000 clones in the sample, around 81% are singletons; the top ten hold more than 9.5%. The sample consisted of peripheral blood. Receptors originate from a man aged 60 to 75 with active or convalescent COVID-19.

The sample holds one count of this clone. The rearrangement joins TRBV6-5 to TRBJ1-4, with 7 positions matching TRBD1. The CDR3 consists of 16 residues. CDR1 is MNHEY, CDR2 SVGAGI, per germline. V was pared by 0 bases and J by 8 bases, with 9 bases of the junction left unmatched. The chain's CDR3 is CASSYSQTGPGEKLFF. As DNA, the CDR3 is TGTGCCAGCAGTTACTCTCAGACAGGGCCCGGGGAAAAACTGTTTTTT.

The chain is built from TRBV6-5 and TRBJ2-5; a weak D match, TRBD1 (6 bases). Germline loops: CDR1 MNHEY, CDR2 SVGAGI. Trimming pared 7 bases from V and 3 bases from J, leaving 18 bases between. The CDR3 consists of 15 residues. The CDR3 sequence: CASNGVGAAEETQYF. The CDR3 region has the DNA TGTGCCAGCAACGGGGTGGGGGCAGCCGAAGAGACCCAGTACTTC.

The chain employs TRBV5-1 and TRBJ1-1; TRBD1 aligns across 8 bases. J was trimmed by 5 bases and V by 4 bases; bases with no gene match: 7. The CDR3 length is 14 residues. Germline V gene sequence: CDR1 SGHRS, CDR2 YFSETQ. The CDR3 region has the DNA TGCGCCAGCAGCCGCGGACAGGGCTGGACTGAAGCTTTCTTT. Translated, it gives CASSRGQGWTEAFF.

The chain couples TRBV9 to TRBJ2-6; D is perhaps TRBD2 (6 bases). V was shortened by 4 bases and J by 0 bases, with 14 bases between the two germline ends. The germline gives CDR1 SGDLS, CDR2 YYNGEE. There are 17 residues in the CDR3. The CDR3 region has the DNA TGTGCCAGCAGCACGACCGGGGGAAGCTCTGGGGCCAACGTCCTGACTTTC. Its protein product is CASSTTGGSSGANVLTF.

The rearrangement links TRBV6-1 to TRBJ2-5; tentative D call: TRBD1 (5 bases). This CDR3 has 17 residues. Germline CDR1 MNHNS, CDR2 SASEGT. Trimming stripped 4 bases from V and 3 bases from J, with 21 bases between. Here the CDR3 DNA reads TGTGCCAGCAGTGTCGGTGTGGGGCCTCGACAAGAAGAGACCCAGTACTTC. This codes for CASSVGVGPRQEETQYF.

This rearrangement joins TRBV7-9 to TRBJ1-2; 9 bases agree with TRBD1. With 4 bases clipped from V and 8 bases from J, the junction kept 5 bases outside the gene matches. This CDR3 is built from 13 residues. Germline assignment: CDR1 SEHNR and CDR2 FQNEAQ (reference sequence). CDR3 protein: CASSSGQGKGYTF. The CDR3 DNA sequence: TGTGCCAGCAGCTCCGGACAGGGGAAAGGCTACACCTTC.

The chain carries TRBV5-1 and TRBJ2-7, with D possibly being TRBD1 (6 bases). The CDR3 runs to 17 residues. Trimming removed 3 bases from V and 2 bases from J, with 21 bases in between. Germline V gene sequence: CDR1 SGHRS, CDR2 YFSETQ. The CDR3, as DNA: TGCGCCAGCAGCTCAATGGTGGGGGCCAGTAGTACCTACGAGCAGTACTTC. Its translation is CASSSMVGASSTYEQYF.

The chain is built from TRBV5-4 and TRBJ2-2; possibly TRBD1 for D (6 bases). The germline gives CDR1 SGHNT, CDR2 YYREEE (reference sequence). The CDR3 has 16 amino acids. The V and J ends lost 4 bases and 6 bases respectively, with 19 bases between them. CDR3 nucleotide sequence: TGTGCCAGCAGCGACCGCCGGGACACATACGCCGGGGAGCTGTTTTTT. The encoded protein is CASSDRRDTYAGELFF.

The rearrangement uses TRBV10-1 and TRBJ2-7, with 10 positions matching TRBD2. The CDR3 length is 17 residues. Germline CDR1 is WNHNN and CDR2 is SYGVQD (reference sequence). J gave up 5 bases and V 3 bases, and 13 bases lay outside the gene matches. CDR3 protein: CASSESSGGDWANEQYF. CDR3 sequence (DNA): TGCGCCAGCAGTGAATCCAGCGGGGGGGACTGGGCTAACGAGCAGTACTTC.

V usage is TRBV3-1 (or the pseudogene TRBV3-2) and J usage is TRBJ2-7; 11 nucleotides line up with TRBD2. The CDR3 consists of 16 residues. V shed 1 base and J 3 bases; nucleotides not matched to a gene: 5. Germline V gene lookup returns CDR1 LGHDT and CDR2 YNNKEL (reference sequence). This CDR3 reads CASSQAALAGDYEQYF. In DNA form, the CDR3 reads TGTGCCAGCAGCCAAGCCGCACTAGCGGGAGACTACGAGCAGTACTTC.

This chain joins TRBV29-1 and TRBJ1-2; D is perhaps TRBD1 (5 bases). CDR1 and CDR2 (germline): SQVTM, ANQGSEA. This CDR3 is built from 15 residues. Trimming cost V 1 base and J 1 base, with 13 bases left between them. The CDR3 DNA follows: TGCAGCGTTGAAGGACTGCGGGGGGGTAACTATGGCTACACCTTC. Amino acids: CSVEGLRGGNYGYTF.

This chain uses TRBV6-6 with TRBJ1-2; 7 nucleotides line up with TRBD1. Germline CDR1 MNHNY, CDR2 SVGAGI (reference sequence). The CDR3 sequence is 13 residues long. V lost 4 bases to trimming and J lost 8 bases; unmatched junction nucleotides: 7. The CDR3 is CASSWRDSRGYTF. In nucleotides, the CDR3 is TGTGCCAGCAGTTGGAGGGACAGCAGGGGCTACACCTTC.

The chain joins TRBV10-1 to TRBJ2-1; D is unclear. Per germline, CDR1 WNHNN and CDR2 SYGVQD (reference sequence). The CDR3 contains 16 residues. Trimming took 3 bases from V and 0 from J, leaving 12 bases between them. DNA of the CDR3: TGCGCCAGCAGTGACTACCAGGCGAGCTCCTACAATGAGCAGTTCTTC. Translation gives CASSDYQASSYNEQFF.

The chain combines TRBV6-5 with TRBJ1-4; possible D gene TRBD1, 6 bases. There are 14 residues in the CDR3. Germline lookup yields CDR1 MNHEY and CDR2 SVGAGI. The V gene lost 4 bases and the J gene lost 7 bases, with 13 bases spanning the gap. This CDR3 is CASSFQGSGEKLFF. The CDR3 DNA reads as TGTGCCAGCAGTTTCCAGGGGTCTGGTGAAAAACTGTTTTTT.

This clone has only a few counts. This chain uses TRBV6-5 with TRBJ1-1; 9 positions match TRBD1. Germline V gene data show CDR1 as MNHEY and CDR2 as SVGAGI. The CDR3 consists of 15 residues. V lost 2 bases, J lost 1 base, and 2 bases stayed unmatched. CDR3 in amino acids: CASSYHRGRNTEAFF. DNA of the CDR3: TGTGCCAGCAGTTACCACAGGGGGCGGAACACTGAAGCTTTCTTT.

The genes are TRBV29-1 and TRBJ1-1, with D perhaps matching TRBD1 (6 bases). CDR1 SQVTM and CDR2 ANQGSEA come from the germline V gene. This CDR3 comprises 12 residues. V lost 5 bases, J lost 11 bases, and 18 bases lay in between. CDR3 residues: CSVRAGDLGAFF. The DNA of the CDR3 is TGCAGCGTTAGAGCAGGGGATCTTGGGGCTTTCTTT.

The gene calls are TRBV11-2 and TRBJ1-4; TRBD1 matches at 9 bases. Trimming took 1 base from V and 8 from J; bases not matched to a gene: 11. Germline values: CDR1 SGHAT, CDR2 FQNNGV. CDR3 length: 17 amino acids. The CDR3 sequence is CASSLVIRDRVSEKLFF. The DNA for the CDR3 is TGTGCCAGCAGCTTAGTTATCCGGGACAGGGTCTCAGAAAAACTGTTTTTT.

Details on this clone: This sequence may be a read error, since a much larger clone differs from it by one base. Other DNA sequences within the sample encode an identical CDR3. The rearrangement joins TRBV28 to TRBJ1-4, with D perhaps matching TRBD1 (5 bases). Looked up from germline, CDR1 is MDHEN and CDR2 is SYDVKM. This CDR3 region has 12 residues. Trimming took 3 bases from V and 8 from J, leaving 7 bases between them. CDR3 sequence: CASSFGGEKLFF. CDR3 DNA: TGTGCCAGCAGTTTCGGGGGGGAAAAACTGTTTTTT.

DNA for the CDR3: TGTGCCAGCAGCGGTATAGCGGGGGGAGCCGAGACCCAGTACTTC. Protein product: CASSGIAGGAETQYF. The chain couples TRBV5-4 to TRBJ2-5, with TRBD2 matching over 10 bases. V dropped 4 bases and J dropped 5; count of bases not matched to a gene: 8. The CDR3 loop spans 15 amino acids. The germline V gene encodes CDR1 SGHNT and CDR2 YYREEE (reference sequence). The variable domain in full, completed from reference TRBV5-4 and TRBJ2-5, reads ETGVTQSPTHLIKTRGQQVTLRCSSQSGHNTVSWYQQALGQGPQFIFQYYREEENGRGNFPPRFSGLQFPNYSSELNVNALELDDSALYLCASSGIAGGAETQYFGPGTRLLVL.